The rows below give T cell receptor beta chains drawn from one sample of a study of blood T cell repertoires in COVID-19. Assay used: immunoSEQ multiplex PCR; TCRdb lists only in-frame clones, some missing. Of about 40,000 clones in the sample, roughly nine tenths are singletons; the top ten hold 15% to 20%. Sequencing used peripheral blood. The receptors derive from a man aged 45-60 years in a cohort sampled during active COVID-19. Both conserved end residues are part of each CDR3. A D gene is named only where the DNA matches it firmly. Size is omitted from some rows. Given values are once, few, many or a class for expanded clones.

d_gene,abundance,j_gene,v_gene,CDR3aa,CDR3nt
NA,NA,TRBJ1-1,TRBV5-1,CASSSDIPPAFF,TGCGCCAGCAGCTCGGACATACCCCCAGCTTTCTTT
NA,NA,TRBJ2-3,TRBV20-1,CSASSADSPQDTQYF,TGCAGTGCTAGTTCGGCGGACTCCCCCCAGGATACGCAGTATTTT
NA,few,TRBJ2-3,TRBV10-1,CASSATPDTQYF,TGCGCCAGCAGTGCGACACCAGATACGCAGTATTTT
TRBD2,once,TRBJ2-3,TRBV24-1,CATSEGTSGSGPHF,TGTGCCACCAGTGAGGGGACTAGCGGGAGTGGCCCCCATTTT
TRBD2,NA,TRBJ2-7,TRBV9,CASSVAERGIGEQYF,TGTGCCAGCAGCGTAGCCGAGCGGGGGATAGGTGAGCAGTACTTC
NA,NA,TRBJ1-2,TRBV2,CASSDVRSGGYTF,TGTGCCAGCAGTGATGTCAGGTCGGGAGGCTACACCTTC
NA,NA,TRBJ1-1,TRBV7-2,CASSKDRWNTEAFF,TGTGCCAGCAGCAAGGACAGATGGAACACTGAAGCTTTCTTT
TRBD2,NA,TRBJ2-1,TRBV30,CAWSVSRLADYSYNEQFF,TGTGCCTGGAGTGTTTCTCGGCTAGCGGATTATTCCTACAATGAGCAGTTCTTC
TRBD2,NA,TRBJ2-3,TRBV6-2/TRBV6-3,CASSYGGLAGARSTDTQYF,TGTGCCAGCAGTTACGGGGGACTAGCGGGGGCCCGCAGCACAGATACGCAGTATTTT
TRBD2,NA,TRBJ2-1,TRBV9,CASSAWTSGSHEQFF,TGTGCCAGCAGCGCCTGGACTAGCGGGAGCCATGAGCAGTTCTTC
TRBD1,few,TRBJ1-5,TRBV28,CASTTPLQGPSQPQHF,TGTGCCAGCACCACCCCACTACAGGGGCCGTCGCAGCCCCAGCATTTT
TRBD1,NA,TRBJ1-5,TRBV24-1,CATSDQDRGHQPQHF,TGTGCCACCAGTGATCAGGACAGGGGCCATCAGCCCCAGCATTTT
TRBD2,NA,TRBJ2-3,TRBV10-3,CATGSRESTDTQYF,TGTGCCACCGGTTCGCGGGAGAGCACAGATACGCAGTATTTT
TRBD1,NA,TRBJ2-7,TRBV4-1,CASSPGQGNGKQYF,TGCGCCAGCAGCCCCGGACAGGGGAACGGTAAGCAGTACTTC
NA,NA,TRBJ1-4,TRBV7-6,CASSSRGGLANEKLFF,TGTGCCAGCAGCTCCCGGGGGGGCTTGGCTAATGAAAAACTGTTTTTT
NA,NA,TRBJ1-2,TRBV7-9,CASSPAAGYGYTF,TGTGCCAGCAGCCCAGCCGCGGGTTATGGCTACACCTTC
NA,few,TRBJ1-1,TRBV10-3,CAISEQGSVGGEAFF,TGTGCCATCAGTGAACAGGGAAGTGTGGGTGGTGAAGCTTTCTTT
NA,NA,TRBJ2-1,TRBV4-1,CASSLPTGSSYNEQFF,TGCGCCAGCAGCCTCCCCACGGGAAGCTCCTACAATGAGCAGTTCTTC
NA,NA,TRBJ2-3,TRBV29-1,CSVGRDTYTDTQYF,TGCAGCGTTGGACGGGACACCTACACAGATACGCAGTATTTT
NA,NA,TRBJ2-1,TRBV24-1,CATSDASGHEQFF,TGTGCCACCAGTGACGCCTCAGGGCATGAGCAGTTCTTC
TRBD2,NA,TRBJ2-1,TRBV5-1,CASTDSGGGYEQFF,TGCGCCAGCACCGATAGCGGGGGAGGCTATGAGCAGTTCTTC
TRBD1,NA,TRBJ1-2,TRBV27,CASSRDREYGYTF,TGTGCCAGCAGTAGGGACAGGGAGTATGGCTACACCTTC
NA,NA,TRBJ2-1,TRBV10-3,CATKENEQFF,TGTGCCACCAAGGAGAATGAGCAGTTCTTC
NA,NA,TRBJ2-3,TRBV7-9,CASSPAGLTDTQYF,TGTGCCAGCAGCCCGGCGGGGCTCACAGATACGCAGTATTTT
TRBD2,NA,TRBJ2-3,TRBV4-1,CASSHPREGPTDTQYF,TGCGCCAGCAGCCATCCGCGGGAGGGCCCTACAGATACGCAGTATTTT
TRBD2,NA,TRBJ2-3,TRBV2,CASSTRGEVFTDTQYF,TGTGCCAGCTCTACTCGGGGGGAAGTCTTCACAGATACGCAGTATTTT
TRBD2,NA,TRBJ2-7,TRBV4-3,CASSQDMASGSYEQYF,TGCGCCAGCAGCCAAGATATGGCTAGCGGCTCCTACGAGCAGTACTTC
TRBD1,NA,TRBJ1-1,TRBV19,CASSIGWGQVKNTEAFF,TGTGCCAGTAGTATAGGGTGGGGACAGGTCAAGAACACTGAAGCTTTCTTT
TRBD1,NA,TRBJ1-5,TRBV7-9,CASSKGQAGQPQHF,TGTGCCAGCAGCAAGGGACAGGCCGGTCAGCCCCAGCATTTT